A single sample gave rise to the 29 T cell receptor beta chains below, sequenced in a study of identical twins. TCRdb re-analysed the 5' RACE reads in MiXCR, keeping a single row per CDR3 protein. This table has more than 600,000 distinct CDR3 sequences, roughly 18% appearing once. The same data also went into a second study, on T cells expressing NK-cell markers.

Sequences were obtained from PBMCs. These receptors were taken from a woman aged 18-29 years in good health.

This clonotype has a handful of counts. This chain connects TRBV7-9 to TRBJ1-2; D is unresolved. CDR3 length equals 14 residues. CDR1 SEHNR and CDR2 FQNEAQ come from the germline V gene (reference sequence). The V and J ends lost 5 bases and 6 bases respectively, with 16 bases between them. CDR3 sequence (DNA): TGTGCCAGCAGCAGGGCAGGTGGACCTGATGGCTACACCTTC. It is translated as CASSRAGGPDGYTF.

This clonotype appeared a few times. The chain joins TRBV10-3 to TRBJ2-5; TRBD2 matches at 12 bases. From germline, CDR1 is ENHRY and CDR2 SYGVKD. The CDR3 is 18 amino acids. The J segment lost 2 bases and the V segment lost 4 bases, leaving 11 bases of the junction unmatched. DNA of the CDR3: TGTGCCATCAGTGCTAACCGACCACTAGCGGGGGGTCAAGAGACCCAGTACTTC. This gives the protein CAISANRPLAGGQETQYF.

This clonotype occurred a few times. The V gene is TRBV10-3, the J gene TRBJ2-5, with D possibly called TRBD1 or TRBD2 (5 bases each). This CDR3 spans 12 amino acids. V dropped 10 bases and J dropped 0 bases, with 9 bases sitting between them. Germline CDR1 and CDR2: ENHRY and SYGVKD. The CDR3 protein is CATGTNQETQYF. DNA for the CDR3: TGTGCCACCGGGACCAACCAAGAGACCCAGTACTTC.

This clonotype appeared a few times. The V gene is TRBV10-3, the J gene TRBJ2-3, with no clear D. V was shortened by 2 bases and J by 2 bases, with 5 bases between the two germline ends. This CDR3 spans 13 amino acids. CDR1 is ENHRY, CDR2 SYGVKD, per germline. Written as DNA, the CDR3 is TGTGCCATCAGTGAGGGTCCCACAGATACGCAGTATTTT. It translates to CAISEGPTDTQYF.

This clonotype has just a few counts. The chain joins TRBV7-9 to TRBJ2-7; D unclear. The CDR3 consists of 14 residues. Trimming took off 7 bases at V and 5 bases at J, with 18 bases between the two ends. The germline CDR1 and CDR2 sequences are SEHNR and FQNEAQ (reference sequence). The CDR3 reads CASTINGVGNEQYF. CDR3 nucleotides: TGTGCCAGCACAATAAATGGGGTAGGAAACGAGCAGTACTTC. The variable domain in full, completed from reference TRBV7-9 and TRBJ2-7, reads DTGVSQNPRHKITKRGQNVTFRCDPISEHNRLYWYRQTLGQGPEFLTYFQNEAQLEKSRLLSDRFSAERPKGSFSTLEIQRTEQGDSAMYLCASTINGVGNEQYFGPGTRLTVT.

This sequence joins TRBV12-3 or TRBV12-4 and TRBJ2-2; weak D call: TRBD1 (6 bases). This CDR3 has 16 amino acids. Trimming left V 6 bases short and J 1 base short, with 15 bases between. The CDR3, as DNA: TGTGCCAGCAGATTGGGGACACAGGGGAACACCGGGGAGCTGTTTTTT. Residues: CASRLGTQGNTGELFF.

The V gene is TRBV5-1, the J gene TRBJ2-1, with a possible D match to TRBD1 (5 bases). Germline-derived CDR1 and CDR2 are SGHRS and YFSETQ. The ends were cut back, 4 bases at V and 10 bases at J, with 12 bases in the middle. The CDR3 consists of 12 residues. DNA of the CDR3: TGCGCCAGCAGCCCCGACAGTTTAGAGCAGTTCTTC. Its protein is CASSPDSLEQFF.

This clonotype was seen a handful of times. This chain uses TRBV20-1 with TRBJ2-5; 10 bases map to TRBD1. The CDR3 spans 15 residues. V gave up 5 bases and J gave up 5 bases; unmatched junction bases: 11. Germline-derived CDR1 and CDR2 are DFQATT and SNEGSKA (reference sequence). Here the CDR3 reads CSAHNPGQGRETQYF. The CDR3 bases are TGCAGTGCTCACAACCCGGGACAGGGGCGCGAGACCCAGTACTTC.

CDR3 in amino acids: CASSLVPRGNEQFF. In DNA, the CDR3 is TGTGCCAGCAGCTTGGTTCCCCGAGGCAATGAGCAGTTCTTC. The rearrangement uses TRBV5-5 and TRBJ2-1; D gene uncertain. With 0 bases removed from V and 6 bases from J, the gap between germline ends came to 10 bases. The germline V gene encodes CDR1 SGHKS and CDR2 YYEKEE (reference sequence). The CDR3 runs to 14 residues.

In its sample, this clonotype was seen a few times. The genes are TRBV12-5 and TRBJ2-2; D is perhaps TRBD2 (6 bases). Looked up from germline, CDR1 is LGHNT and CDR2 is FRNRAP. Deletions cut 0 bases from V and 5 bases from J, with 13 bases between. This CDR3 spans 16 amino acids. The CDR3 DNA follows: TGTGCTAGTGGTTTGGTAGTCGGGAGAGGGACCGGGGAGCTGTTTTTT. Residues: CASGLVVGRGTGELFF.

This clonotype was found a few times. The gene calls are TRBV7-9 and TRBJ2-1; 14 bases match TRBD2. V lost 2 bases and J lost 9; bases outside the gene matches: 6. Germline values: CDR1 SEHNR, CDR2 FQNEAQ (reference sequence). The CDR3 spans 16 residues. As DNA, the CDR3 is TGTGCCAGCAGCTTACCGACTAGCGGGGGGGCAGCTGAGCAGTTCTTC. Protein product: CASSLPTSGGAAEQFF. Variable domain in full (rest from reference TRBV7-9 and TRBJ2-1): DTGVSQNPRHKITKRGQNVTFRCDPISEHNRLYWYRQTLGQGPEFLTYFQNEAQLEKSRLLSDRFSAERPKGSFSTLEIQRTEQGDSAMYLCASSLPTSGGAAEQFFGPGTRLTVL.

This clonotype showed up many times. The V and J genes are TRBV5-4 and TRBJ2-3; 7 bases line up with TRBD2. The CDR3 totals 15 residues. Per the germline V gene, CDR1 is SGHNT and CDR2 is YYREEE (reference sequence). With V trimmed by 0 bases and J by 3 bases, 4 bases remained unmatched. The CDR3 here is CASSLGGGRTDTQYF. CDR3 nucleotide sequence: TGTGCCAGCAGCTTGGGGGGGGGACGAACAGATACGCAGTATTTT. Together with reference TRBV5-4 and TRBJ2-3, the CDR3 gives the full variable domain: ETGVTQSPTHLIKTRGQQVTLRCSSQSGHNTVSWYQQALGQGPQFIFQYYREEENGRGNFPPRFSGLQFPNYSSELNVNALELDDSALYLCASSLGGGRTDTQYFGPGTRLTVL.

This rearrangement joins TRBV20-1 to TRBJ2-7; D gene ambiguous. There are 12 residues in the CDR3. Trimming took 2 bases from V and 2 from J, leaving 7 bases between them. CDR1 is DFQATT and CDR2 is SNEGSKA in the germline V gene (reference sequence). The DNA of the CDR3 is TGCAGTGCTAGAAACAGTCCCTACGAGCAGTACTTC. Translating gives CSARNSPYEQYF.

This sequence joins TRBV7-2 and TRBJ2-3, with D maybe TRBD1 (7 bases). The germline gives CDR1 SGHTA, CDR2 FQGNSA. CDR3 size: 16 residues. V was trimmed by 6 bases and J by 5 bases, leaving 21 bases between them. DNA for the CDR3: TGTGCCAGCAGTTTCAATTACAGGGGACTCATAGATACGCAGTATTTT. It encodes CASSFNYRGLIDTQYF.

J is TRBJ1-1 and V is TRBV9; D call uncertain. V was trimmed by 5 bases and J by 1 base, leaving 15 bases between them. The CDR3 consists of 15 residues. Germline V lookup: CDR1 SGDLS, CDR2 YYNGEE. CDR3 sequence reads: CASRAFGGANTEAFF. The CDR3 region has the DNA TGTGCCAGCAGAGCCTTTGGAGGAGCGAACACTGAAGCTTTCTTT.

V gene TRBV20-1 combines with J gene TRBJ2-3; TRBD2 agrees at 7 bases. The CDR3 covers 15 residues. Trimming took 3 bases from V and 1 from J; bases not matched to a gene: 7. Germline V gives CDR1 DFQATT, CDR2 SNEGSKA (reference sequence). This CDR3 is CSARAPSGRTDTQYF. CDR3 coding DNA: TGCAGTGCTAGGGCTCCTAGCGGCCGCACAGATACGCAGTATTTT.

This clonotype was counted only a few times. The chain joins TRBV12-3 or TRBV12-4 to TRBJ2-1; either TRBD1 or TRBD2 may supply D (6 bases each). The CDR3 spans 15 residues. V lost 4 bases and J lost 2, with 12 bases in between. The CDR3 DNA is TGTGCCAGCAGTTCACAGGGAGGCACCTACAATGAGCAGTTCTTC. Amino acids: CASSSQGGTYNEQFF.

The V and J genes are TRBV7-9 and TRBJ2-1, with TRBD1 matching 7 bases. With 5 bases clipped from V and 7 bases from J, the junction kept 14 bases outside the gene matches. The CDR3 is made up of 16 amino acids. Germline V gene data show CDR1 as SEHNR and CDR2 as FQNEAQ (reference sequence). The CDR3 sequence is CASSPTRQGRHNEQFF. DNA for the CDR3: TGTGCCAGCAGCCCCACCCGACAGGGTAGGCATAATGAGCAGTTCTTC.

V and J are TRBV5-1 and TRBJ1-1; D gene uncertain. In germline, CDR1 is SGHRS, CDR2 YFSETQ. This CDR3 spans 15 amino acids. V dropped 3 bases and J dropped 1 base, with 13 bases sitting between them. CDR3 nucleotide sequence: TGCGCCAGCAGCTCCACCCCGGCGGGGAACACTGAAGCTTTCTTT. Its translation is CASSSTPAGNTEAFF.

This chain joins TRBV20-1 and TRBJ2-3; D unclear. The V end lost 3 bases, the J end lost 0 bases, and 7 bases lay between the germline ends. Germline CDR1 reads DFQATT; CDR2 reads SNEGSKA (reference sequence). The CDR3 has 13 amino acids. CDR3 in amino acids: CSARLTSTDTQYF. The DNA for the CDR3 is TGCAGTGCTAGGCTGACCAGCACAGATACGCAGTATTTT.

In its sample, this clonotype was seen a few times. The J gene is TRBJ2-3, the V gene TRBV20-1, with a weak D call TRBD2 (6 bases). Deletions cut 5 bases from V and 5 bases from J, with 23 bases between. The CDR3 has 16 residues. The germline CDR1 and CDR2 sequences are DFQATT and SNEGSKA (reference sequence). This CDR3 reads CSALQGGGVGKDTQYF. As DNA, the CDR3 is TGCAGTGCTCTTCAGGGTGGCGGGGTGGGTAAAGATACGCAGTATTTT.

The rearrangement uses TRBV6-5 and TRBJ2-4; D remains unclear. Looked up from germline, CDR1 is MNHEY and CDR2 is SVGAGI. V lost 0 bases, J lost 4 bases, and 4 bases lay in between. The CDR3 extends over 13 amino acids. In nucleotides, the CDR3 is TGTGCCAGCAGTTACTCGGCGAAAAACATTCAGTACTTC. This translates into CASSYSAKNIQYF.

The chain has TRBV5-6 and TRBJ2-5; 8 bases line up with TRBD1. The CDR3 covers 16 residues. V was pared by 5 bases and J by 3 bases, with 12 bases of the junction left unmatched. The germline CDR1 and CDR2 sequences are SGHDT and YYEEEE. The CDR3 coding sequence is TGTGCCAGCAGACTAAGACAGGGGATAGGAAAAGAGACCCAGTACTTC. Amino acid sequence: CASRLRQGIGKETQYF.

This clonotype was observed a few times. The chain carries TRBV6-1 and TRBJ2-1; 11 bases are shared with TRBD2. Per germline, CDR1 MNHNS and CDR2 SASEGT. With 6 bases clipped from V and 1 base from J, the junction kept 5 bases outside the gene matches. This CDR3 region has 16 residues. In DNA, the CDR3 is TGTGCCAGCAGGGGAGGGACTAGCGGTTCCTACAATGAGCAGTTCTTC. Protein product: CASRGGTSGSYNEQFF.

This clonotype turned up a few times. The rearrangement links TRBV7-2 to TRBJ2-7, with D possibly matching TRBD2 (6 bases). V was cut by 5 bases and J by 4 bases, with 21 bases left in between. In germline, CDR1 is SGHTA, CDR2 FQGNSA. This CDR3 region has 16 residues. CDR3: CASSGELSSGGYEQYF. The CDR3 bases are TGTGCCAGCAGCGGAGAATTGAGTAGCGGCGGTTACGAGCAGTACTTC. The whole variable domain, filled in from reference TRBV7-2 and TRBJ2-7, reads GAGVSQSPSNKVTEKGKDVELRCDPISGHTALYWYRQSLGQGLEFLIYFQGNSAPDKSGLPSDRFSAERTGGSVSTLTIQRTQQEDSAVYLCASSGELSSGGYEQYFGPGTRLTVT.

This clonotype showed up just a few times. The CDR3 sequence is CASSYRTGSGANVLTF. The CDR3, as DNA: TGTGCCAGCAGTTACAGGACAGGCTCTGGGGCCAACGTCCTGACTTTC. This chain uses TRBV6-5 with TRBJ2-6; 7 bases align to TRBD1. CDR1 and CDR2 from the germline V gene are MNHEY and SVGAGI. V shed 2 bases, J shed 0 bases, and the junction held 1 base outside the gene matches. The CDR3 covers 16 residues.

The rearrangement joins TRBV9 to TRBJ2-2, with unresolved D. CDR3 length equals 16 residues. V lost 0 bases, J lost 3 bases, and 12 bases lay in between. Germline V gene data show CDR1 as SGDLS and CDR2 as YYNGEE. The DNA of the CDR3 is TGTGCCAGCAGCGTAGGCCTAGTTCGGGACACCGGGGAGCTGTTTTTT. Its translation is CASSVGLVRDTGELFF.

This clonotype showed up just a few times. V usage is TRBV7-8 and J usage is TRBJ2-7, with D tentatively TRBD2 (6 bases). The CDR3 consists of 15 residues. The germline gives CDR1 SGHVS, CDR2 FQNEAQ. Trimming cost V 1 base and J 2 bases, with 12 bases left between them. CDR3: CASSLGASVAYEQYF. CDR3 bases: TGTGCCAGCAGCTTAGGGGCTAGCGTGGCCTACGAGCAGTACTTC.

This chain joins TRBV4-2 and TRBJ2-3; D is unresolved. CDR3 length equals 14 residues. Germline V gene data show CDR1 as LGHNA and CDR2 as YNFKEQ. The ends were cut back, 4 bases at V and 4 bases at J, with 12 bases in the middle. The DNA for the CDR3 is TGTGCCAGCAGCCGAGAAGGCGCACCAGATACGCAGTATTTT. Protein product: CASSREGAPDTQYF.